One sample yielded the 12 T cell receptor beta chains listed below, sequenced in a study of T-cell reconstitution after alpha-beta-depleted transplantation in children. This sample's TCRbeta library carried unique molecular identifier barcodes. MiXCR, run by TCRdb on the PCR reads, gives a single entry per CDR3 protein. The table records approximately 15,000 distinct CDR3 sequences, roughly 4.7% of them present only once. Sequencing was performed on PBMCs, taken before TCRalphabeta/CD19-depleted stem cell transplant. The receptors originated from a boy aged 5-17 years with acute lymphoblastic leukemia, due to receive a stem cell transplant.

The sample holds many counts of this clonotype. The chain employs TRBV4-3 and TRBJ2-2; a possible D gene is TRBD2 (6 bases). V shed 1 base and J shed 0 bases, with 9 bases lying between them. Germline-derived CDR1 and CDR2 are LGHNA and YSLEER. The CDR3 loop spans 16 amino acids. The CDR3 loop is CASSQGLETNTGELFF. Here the CDR3 DNA reads TGCGCCAGCAGCCAAGGACTAGAGACGAACACCGGGGAGCTGTTTTTT.

Details on this clonotype: This may arise from a read error, as a much more abundant clone is one base away. This rearrangement joins TRBV11-3 to TRBJ2-1, with TRBD2 matching 8 bases. Germline values: CDR1 SGHNT, CDR2 YENEEA. The CDR3 is made up of 17 amino acids. Germline trimming cut 3 bases from V and 10 bases from J; bases unmatched to any gene: 17. In DNA form, the CDR3 reads TGTGCCAGCAGCTTCCTAGCCTCGGGACTAGAGGGTTGGGAGCAGTTCTTC. Protein product: CASSFLASGLEGWEQFF.

This clonotype was detected many times. The gene calls are TRBV28 and TRBJ2-1; TRBD2 might be the D (5 bases). Trimming took off 5 bases at V and 4 bases at J, with 15 bases between the two ends. Germline V gene data show CDR1 as MDHEN and CDR2 as SYDVKM. The CDR3 contains 15 residues. CDR3 DNA: TGTGCCAGCAGTCGGTACCTCGGGGAGTACAATGAGCAGTTCTTC. This gives the protein CASSRYLGEYNEQFF.

This clonotype was seen at least ten times. The chain has TRBV20-1 and TRBJ2-3, with unresolved D. The CDR3 is 15 residues long. Trimming pared 0 bases from V and 0 bases from J, leaving 10 bases between. CDR1 is DFQATT and CDR2 is SNEGSKA in the germline V gene (reference sequence). The CDR3 loop is CSAREEEGSTDTQYF. CDR3 DNA sequence: TGCAGTGCTAGAGAAGAGGAAGGCAGCACAGATACGCAGTATTTT.

This clonotype is categorized as medium-sized. The chain combines TRBV7-2 with TRBJ2-5; no clear D gene. The CDR3 covers 14 residues. Germline V CDR1 and CDR2: SGHTA, FQGNSA. Between the trimmed V and J ends, which lost 1 base and 5 bases, there was a span of 11 bases. The CDR3 nucleotides read TGTGCCAGCAGCTTAGGTGTCGTGGGTGAGACCCAGTACTTC. Protein product: CASSLGVVGETQYF.

This clonotype counts as medium-sized. This rearrangement joins TRBV7-7 to TRBJ2-2; 7 nucleotides line up with TRBD1. Germline V gene lookup returns CDR1 SSHAT and CDR2 FNYEAQ (reference sequence). V was clipped by 3 bases and J by 4 bases; unmatched bases: 2. The CDR3 extends over 14 amino acids. The CDR3 DNA is TGTGCCAGCAGCTTGACAGGGTCCACCGGGGAGCTGTTTTTT. Protein sequence: CASSLTGSTGELFF.

This clonotype was counted ten times or more. The J gene is TRBJ2-1, the V gene TRBV28, with D possibly called TRBD1 or TRBD2 (5 bases each). The CDR3 is 12 residues long. Germline V gene data show CDR1 as MDHEN and CDR2 as SYDVKM. Trimming took off 3 bases at V and 5 bases at J, with 5 bases between the two ends. CDR3 sequence: CASSLGDNEQFF. The CDR3 DNA sequence: TGTGCCAGCAGTTTGGGGGACAATGAGCAGTTCTTC.

This clonotype has ten or more counts. The gene calls are TRBV9 and TRBJ1-6; the D is unclear. V gave up 2 bases and J gave up 0 bases, with 6 bases separating them. The germline CDR1 and CDR2 sequences are SGDLS and YYNGEE. This CDR3 region has 15 residues. The CDR3 is CASSVSSSYNSPLHF. The CDR3 DNA sequence: TGTGCCAGCAGCGTCAGTTCCTCCTATAATTCACCCCTCCACTTT.

The sample holds many counts of this clonotype. V gene TRBV6-5 combines with J gene TRBJ2-7; 7 nucleotides match TRBD1. This CDR3 contains 14 residues. V lost 6 bases, J lost 1 base, and 6 bases stayed unmatched. Germline V gene data show CDR1 as MNHEY and CDR2 as SVGAGI. CDR3 DNA sequence: TGTGCCAGCAGCCGTACGACAGGGTCCTACGAGCAGTACTTC. This codes for CASSRTTGSYEQYF.

This clonotype was detected many times. The V gene is TRBV6-1, the J gene TRBJ1-2, with D maybe TRBD1 (5 bases). Trimming cost V 3 bases and J 8 bases, with 19 bases left between them. Germline assignment: CDR1 MNHNS and CDR2 SASEGT. The CDR3 loop spans 15 amino acids. CDR3 in DNA: TGTGCCAGCAGTGATGTGGCAGGGCCTCCTTTCGGCTACACCTTC. Its translation: CASSDVAGPPFGYTF.

This clonotype was observed many times. The CDR3: CASSQDRVAPDTQYF. CDR3 bases: TGCGCCAGCAGCCAAGATCGTGTGGCCCCAGATACGCAGTATTTT. The chain carries TRBV4-1 and TRBJ2-3; the D is unclear. This CDR3 spans 15 amino acids. Germline values: CDR1 MGHRA, CDR2 YSYEKL. Trimming pared 0 bases from V and 4 bases from J, leaving 11 bases between.

This clonotype was picked up many times. V gene TRBV7-8 combines with J gene TRBJ1-2; a weak D match, TRBD1 (6 bases). CDR1 is SGHVS, CDR2 FQNEAQ, per germline. Trimming removed 2 bases from V and 2 bases from J, with 15 bases in between. The CDR3 has 16 residues. CDR3 sequence (DNA): TGTGCCAGCAGCTTAATAACGACAGGATCAAACTATGGCTACACCTTC. This sequence encodes CASSLITTGSNYGYTF.